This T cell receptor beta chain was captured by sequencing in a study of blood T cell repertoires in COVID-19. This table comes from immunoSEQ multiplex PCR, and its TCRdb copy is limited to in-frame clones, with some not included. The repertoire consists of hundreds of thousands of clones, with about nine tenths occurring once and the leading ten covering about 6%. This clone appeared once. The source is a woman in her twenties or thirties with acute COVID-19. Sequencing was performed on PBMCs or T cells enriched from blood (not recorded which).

The CDR3 sequence is CAKYMGAAFFF. In DNA form, the CDR3 reads TGTGCCAAATACATGGGGGCCGCTTTTTTCTTC. This rearrangement joins TRBV6-5 to TRBJ2-1, with D perhaps matching TRBD1 (6 bases). The germline V gene has CDR1 MNHEY and CDR2 SVGAGI. The CDR3 has 11 residues. V gave up 10 bases and J gave up 16 bases, with 20 bases separating them.